The clone carrying this TCR beta chain was picked up a small number of times. Its specificity is not known. CDR1 SEHNR and CDR2 FQNEAQ come from the germline V gene (reference sequence). CDR3 length: 16 residues. Trimming cost V 1 base and J 8 bases, with 18 bases left between them. TCRdb recomputed calls from the 5' RACE reads with MiXCR, one row per CDR3 protein. There are about 890,000 distinct CDR3 sequences in the sample; over 9% occur only once, and around 1.6% lies in the top ten. These data originate in a study of identical twins. Study-wide points: Among monozygotic twins, out-of-frame TCR alpha sharing exceeded what models predicted.

These data were likewise used in another study, on yellow fever vaccine responses in identical twins. That paper adds: Twins' vaccine T cell response reportedly seemed partly convergent, partly personalized.

The clonotype comes from a woman aged 18-35 years in good health. The sample comprised PBMCs. The chain couples TRBV7-9 to TRBJ2-1; D not resolved. The CDR3 protein is CASSLVRVPLLDEQFF. DNA of the CDR3: TGTGCCAGCAGCTTAGTTCGGGTTCCATTGTTGGATGAGCAGTTCTTC.